This TCR beta chain emerged from a study of blood T cell repertoires in COVID-19. Germline V gene lookup returns CDR1 LGHDT and CDR2 YNNKEL (reference sequence). This CDR3 has 15 residues. Trimming took 4 bases from V and 4 from J, leaving 15 bases between them. Original handling: Nucleated cell counts were estimated from reference gene primer amplification. This table comes from immunoSEQ multiplex PCR, and its TCRdb copy is limited to in-frame clones, with some not included. D and trimming were read from the DNA, whereas the V and J calls and clone size are those reported in that table. The profile shows about 80,000 clones, about four fifths of them singletons.

The gene calls are TRBV3-1 (or the pseudogene TRBV3-2) and TRBJ2-3, with D maybe TRBD2 (6 bases). The sample taken for sequencing was peripheral blood. The origin of this receptor is a woman aged 40 to 49 with active or convalescent COVID-19. For the CDR3, the DNA is TGTGCCAGCAGCCCCTTGCCGGGGGAGTCAGATACGCAGTATTTT. Amino acids: CASSPLPGESDTQYF.